In this sample, the clone carrying this TCR beta chain turned up many times. TCRdb re-derived calls from the 5' RACE reads in MiXCR, one entry per CDR3 protein. The top ten hold over 0.4% of the sample, which has more than 15,000 distinct CDR3 sequences, about 4% seen once. The CDR3 covers 13 residues. V was trimmed by 1 base and J by 13 bases, leaving 14 bases between them. Germline V gene sequence: CDR1 SEHNR, CDR2 FQNEAQ (reference sequence). This specimen belongs to a study of T cells after yellow fever vaccination. Study-wide findings and caveats: Almost all vaccine-responding clonotypes escaped detection in sorted memory subsets on day 0. Booster samples showed a return of most primary-vaccination clones (under 97% CD4, 88% CD8).

This rearrangement joins TRBV7-9 to TRBJ2-1; D remains unclear. The TCR comes from a man aged 25-45 years who received the YFV17D yellow fever vaccine. The sequencing used PBMCs, either bulk or a sorted T-cell subset (CD4+, CD8+, memory, or dextramer-sorted; not recorded which), collected 15 days after the yellow fever booster vaccination. The CDR3, as DNA: TGTGCCAGCAGCTTAGGGCAGGATGAGCTTCAGTTCTTC. Its translation is CASSLGQDELQFF.